The entry below gives a single T cell receptor (beta chain) sequence along with its context. The data were taken from a study of blood T cell repertoires in COVID-19. Original analysis: Reference gene primer amplification gave estimated nucleated cell counts. Measured with immunoSEQ multiplex PCR; TCRdb has only the in-frame clones, and not every one. V and J calls and clone size follow that table, whereas D and trimming were derived from the DNA. Seen here are about 55,000 clones, roughly 79% observed once, and the top ten hold more than 13%. V gave up 5 bases and J gave up 0 bases; unmatched junction bases: 1. In germline, CDR1 is SGHVS, CDR2 FQNEAQ. The CDR3 is 15 amino acids.

V and J are TRBV7-8 and TRBJ2-3, with 11 bases that match TRBD2. This TCR was recovered from a human donor in a cohort sampled during active COVID-19. The specimen was peripheral blood. CDR3 DNA sequence: TGTGCCAGCAGCCGACTAGCGGGGAGCACAGATACGCAGTATTTT. This gives the protein CASSRLAGSTDTQYF. Using reference TRBV7-8 and TRBJ2-3 for the parts outside the CDR3, the full variable domain is GAGVSQSPRYKVAKRGQDVALRCDPISGHVSLFWYQQALGQGPEFLTYFQNEAQLDKSGLPSDRFFAERPEGSVSTLKIQRTQQEDSAVYLCASSRLAGSTDTQYFGPGTRLTVL.